The 25 T cell receptor beta chains reported below all come from one sample, sequenced in a study of blood T cell repertoires in COVID-19. Data came from immunoSEQ multiplex PCR; TCRdb stores just in-frame clones and leaves some out. The sample yields 150,000 to 200,000 clones, 88% seen once. Input material: peripheral blood. These receptors all come from a man aged 65 to 85 with active or convalescent COVID-19.

This sequence joins TRBV30 and TRBJ1-2; D remains unclear. Between the trimmed V and J ends, which lost 4 bases and 9 bases, there was a span of 12 bases. Germline V gene data show CDR1 as GTSNPN and CDR2 as SVGIG (reference sequence). The CDR3 is 11 amino acids. The CDR3 protein is CAWIEGGSYTF. CDR3 sequence (DNA): TGTGCCTGGATCGAGGGCGGCAGCTACACCTTC.

The genes are TRBV27 and TRBJ1-1; D ambiguous. This CDR3 region has 17 residues. Germline loops: CDR1 MNHEY, CDR2 SMNVEV (reference sequence). V was shortened by 6 bases and J by 3 bases, with 23 bases between the two germline ends. CDR3 protein: CASSLRAARGWYTEAFF. The CDR3 DNA reads TGTGCCAGCAGCCTCCGGGCAGCCAGAGGGTGGTACACTGAAGCTTTCTTT.

The genes are TRBV3-1 (or the pseudogene TRBV3-2) and TRBJ2-3, with TRBD2 identical over 7 bases. The CDR3 covers 14 residues. The junction had 6 bases not matched to a gene; V was cut back by 4 bases and J by 5 bases. The germline gives CDR1 LGHDT, CDR2 YNNKEL (reference sequence). The CDR3 region has the DNA TGTGCCAGCAGCCCACGGGGGGTTCGAGATACGCAGTATTTT. Translation: CASSPRGVRDTQYF.

V is TRBV5-4 and J is TRBJ1-2; D is unclear. The CDR3 extends over 12 amino acids. The germline CDR1 and CDR2 sequences are SGHNT and YYREEE (reference sequence). V lost 1 base and J 6 bases, leaving 7 bases between the germline ends. Written as DNA, the CDR3 is TGTGCCAGCAGCTTGCAGGAAAATGGCTACACCTTC. Its translation is CASSLQENGYTF.

At least ten counts were recorded for this clone. The chain has TRBV28 and TRBJ2-1; 9 bases line up with TRBD1. The V gene end was trimmed by 11 bases and the J gene end by 3 bases; junction bases not matched to a gene: 8. Germline values: CDR1 MDHEN, CDR2 SYDVKM. The CDR3 is made up of 14 amino acids. The CDR3 region has the DNA TGTGCCGGAGCCGGGACAGGGAACTACAATGAGCAGTTCTTC. Its protein product is CAGAGTGNYNEQFF.

The rearrangement uses TRBV5-6 and TRBJ2-3; TRBD1 matches at 7 bases. The CDR3 has 15 amino acids. V shed 0 bases, J shed 2 bases, and the junction held 3 bases outside the gene matches. CDR1 is SGHDT and CDR2 is YYEEEE in the germline V gene. The CDR3 here is CASSLDRGYTDTQYF. The DNA for the CDR3 is TGTGCCAGCAGCTTGGACAGGGGCTACACAGATACGCAGTATTTT. Full variable domain (remainder filled in from reference TRBV5-6 and TRBJ2-3): DAGVTQSPTHLIKTRGQQVTLRCSPKSGHDTVSWYQQALGQGPQFIFQYYEEEERQRGNFPDRFSGHQFPNYSSELNVNALLLGDSALYLCASSLDRGYTDTQYFGPGTRLTVL.

With respect to this clone: The same CDR3 arises from other DNA sequences in this sample as well. The V call is TRBV5-5, the J call TRBJ2-7; tentative D call: TRBD2 (5 bases). CDR1 is SGHKS and CDR2 is YYEKEE in the germline V gene (reference sequence). Between the trimmed V and J ends, which lost 3 bases and 4 bases, there was a span of 8 bases. The CDR3 is 12 amino acids. DNA for the CDR3: TGTGCCAGCAGCTCGGCGGGTTACGAGCAGTACTTC. This gives the protein CASSSAGYEQYF.

This clone was detected a few times. The chain combines TRBV6-2 or TRBV6-3 with TRBJ2-7, with TRBD1 identical over 9 bases. The germline CDR1 and CDR2 sequences are MNHEY and SVGEGT. The CDR3 loop spans 15 amino acids. Trimming removed 0 bases from V and 3 bases from J; junction bases left unmatched: 3. CDR3 sequence: CASSYSNRGHYEQYF. CDR3 nucleotide sequence: TGTGCCAGCAGTTACTCGAACAGGGGGCACTACGAGCAGTACTTC.

This clone was observed a handful of times. J is TRBJ1-6 and V is TRBV5-4, with a tentative D call TRBD1 (5 bases). The germline gives CDR1 SGHNT, CDR2 YYREEE (reference sequence). There are 14 residues in the CDR3. Trimming pared 3 bases from V and 7 bases from J, leaving 11 bases between. The CDR3 loop reads CASSYKQANSPLHF. CDR3 DNA sequence: TGTGCCAGCAGCTACAAACAGGCCAATTCACCCCTCCACTTT. The variable domain in full, with the rest retrieved from reference TRBV5-4 and TRBJ1-6, is ETGVTQSPTHLIKTRGQQVTLRCSSQSGHNTVSWYQQALGQGPQFIFQYYREEENGRGNFPPRFSGLQFPNYSSELNVNALELDDSALYLCASSYKQANSPLHFGNGTRLTVT.

V and J are TRBV30 and TRBJ2-1, with a tentative D call TRBD2 (6 bases). The CDR3 length is 12 residues. Looked up from germline, CDR1 is GTSNPN and CDR2 is SVGIG (reference sequence). With 2 bases removed from V and 5 bases from J, the gap between germline ends came to 7 bases. The chain's CDR3 is CAWSRLDNEQFF. CDR3 DNA: TGTGCCTGGAGTCGACTAGACAATGAGCAGTTCTTC.

This clone was seen a handful of times. This sequence joins TRBV4-1 and TRBJ2-1; possibly TRBD2 for D (6 bases). The germline gives CDR1 MGHRA, CDR2 YSYEKL. V lost 4 bases, J lost 5 bases, and 12 bases lay in between. This CDR3 contains 14 residues. CDR3 nucleotides: TGCGCCAGCAGCCGGGGGAGGCACGACAATGAGCAGTTCTTC. This sequence encodes CASSRGRHDNEQFF.

The chain has TRBV18 and TRBJ2-3, with TRBD2 matching 7 bases. Germline V gene sequence: CDR1 KGHSH, CDR2 LQKENI. This CDR3 has 18 amino acids. The junction had 12 bases not matched to a gene; V was cut back by 3 bases and J by 0 bases. The CDR3 sequence: CASSPPNSGHASTDTQYF. The CDR3 nucleotides read TGTGCCAGCTCACCGCCTAATAGCGGGCATGCGAGCACAGATACGCAGTATTTT. The full variable domain, its missing parts supplied by reference TRBV18 and TRBJ2-3, is NAGVMQNPRHLVRRRGQEARLRCSPMKGHSHVYWYRQLPEEGLKFMVYLQKENIIDESGMPKERFSAEFPKEGPSILRIQQVVRGDSAAYFCASSPPNSGHASTDTQYFGPGTRLTVL.

The chain links TRBV5-6 to TRBJ2-7, with 10 bases identical to TRBD2. Trimming removed 1 base from V and 3 bases from J; junction bases left unmatched: 7. Germline V lookup: CDR1 SGHDT, CDR2 YYEEEE. This CDR3 comprises 16 residues. CDR3 in DNA: TGTGCCAGCAGCTTGTACGCAGCGGGAGGGCTCTACGAGCAGTACTTC. It specifies CASSLYAAGGLYEQYF.

This rearrangement joins TRBV7-8 to TRBJ2-3; D may be TRBD1 (6 bases). The CDR3 contains 17 residues. Germline values: CDR1 SGHVS, CDR2 FQNEAQ. The V gene lost 5 bases and the J gene lost 0 bases, with 18 bases spanning the gap. CDR3 loop: CASSPTTAQGSTDTQYF. As DNA, the CDR3 is TGTGCCAGCAGCCCCACAACGGCTCAGGGGAGCACAGATACGCAGTATTTT.

V and J are TRBV5-4 and TRBJ1-2; 11 bases fit TRBD1. The CDR3 spans 17 residues. In germline, CDR1 is SGHNT, CDR2 YYREEE (reference sequence). Trimming cost V 4 bases and J 4 bases; bases outside gene matches: 12. DNA for the CDR3: TGTGCCAGCAGCCCCGGGACAGGGGGATCTCGTATCTATGGCTACACCTTC. Amino acid sequence: CASSPGTGGSRIYGYTF.

The chain joins TRBV9 to TRBJ2-3; 8 nucleotides line up with TRBD2. CDR1 is SGDLS and CDR2 is YYNGEE in the germline V gene. The CDR3 covers 15 residues. Germline trimming cut 4 bases from V and 2 bases from J; bases unmatched to any gene: 6. This CDR3 reads CASSFGLADTDTQYF. In nucleotides, the CDR3 is TGTGCCAGCAGCTTCGGACTAGCAGACACAGATACGCAGTATTTT.

In its sample, this clone was seen once. The chain combines TRBV28 with TRBJ2-7; D gene uncertain. This CDR3 has 11 amino acids. V shed 8 bases and J shed 4 bases, with 9 bases lying between them. CDR1 is MDHEN, CDR2 SYDVKM, per germline. This chain's CDR3 is CASASGYEQYF. Written as DNA, the CDR3 is TGTGCCAGCGCTTCCGGTTACGAGCAGTACTTC.

The DNA of the CDR3 is TGTGCCAGCAGTTCGTGGACAGGGAACTATGGCTACACCTTC. It encodes CASSSWTGNYGYTF. The chain combines TRBV27 with TRBJ1-2, with TRBD1 matching over 8 bases. The CDR3 has 14 residues. Germline V gene data show CDR1 as MNHEY and CDR2 as SMNVEV (reference sequence). With 4 bases clipped from V and 2 bases from J, the junction kept 3 bases outside the gene matches.

The rearrangement links TRBV18 to TRBJ2-1; 10 bases are a match to TRBD2. CDR3 length: 16 amino acids. Germline V lookup: CDR1 KGHSH, CDR2 LQKENI. J was trimmed by 5 bases and V by 3 bases; bases with no gene match: 7. The CDR3 sequence is CASSPAWLAGDNEQFF. DNA of the CDR3: TGTGCCAGCTCACCGGCCTGGCTAGCGGGAGACAATGAGCAGTTCTTC.

The rearrangement uses TRBV24-1 and TRBJ2-1; 9 bases line up with TRBD2. Losses at the gene ends were 0 bases for V and 2 bases for J; bases not matched to a gene: 7. The CDR3 covers 18 residues. Germline CDR1 is KGHDR and CDR2 is SFDVKD. The CDR3 DNA follows: TGTGCCACCAGTGATTTGCAGAGTAGCGGGAGTGCCTACAATGAGCAGTTCTTC. It yields the protein CATSDLQSSGSAYNEQFF.

CDR3 bases: TGTGCCTGGAGTGTAGTGGGACACACCTTTACCGGGGAGCTGTTTTTT. Its translation is CAWSVVGHTFTGELFF. The chain is built from TRBV30 and TRBJ2-2; D might be TRBD1 (6 bases). The germline CDR1 and CDR2 sequences are GTSNPN and SVGIG (reference sequence). V lost 0 bases and J 5 bases, leaving 16 bases between the germline ends. This CDR3 comprises 16 residues.

The V call is TRBV5-1, the J call TRBJ2-7, with TRBD1 as a possible D gene (7 bases). V lost 4 bases and J 2 bases, leaving 16 bases between the germline ends. The germline gives CDR1 SGHRS, CDR2 YFSETQ. The CDR3 is made up of 15 amino acids. CDR3 nucleotides: TGCGCCAGCAGCGTCGCGACAGGGAGGACCTACGAGCAGTACTTC. Translating gives CASSVATGRTYEQYF.

The gene calls are TRBV2 and TRBJ2-2, with 8 bases fitting TRBD1. With V trimmed by 7 bases and J by 6 bases, 7 bases remained unmatched. CDR3 size: 14 residues. Per the germline V gene, CDR1 is SNHLY and CDR2 is FYNNEI. The chain's CDR3 is CASIEQGVAGELFF. CDR3 coding DNA: TGTGCCAGCATAGAACAGGGGGTGGCCGGGGAGCTGTTTTTT.

The rearrangement uses TRBV28 and TRBJ1-5, with 10 bases fitting TRBD1. The CDR3 is 13 residues long. Germline V gene lookup returns CDR1 MDHEN and CDR2 SYDVKM. Trimming at V came to 11 bases and at J to 5 bases, leaving 6 bases not matched to a gene. The CDR3: CAGGTGAHQPQHF. The CDR3, as DNA: TGTGCCGGGGGGACAGGGGCCCATCAGCCCCAGCATTTT.

The chain employs TRBV21-1 and TRBJ2-3; no check of the table's D call, TRBD2, against the DNA was made. TRBV21-1 is listed as a pseudogene. The CDR3 loop spans 15 amino acids. The CDR3 spells CASSNHQRSTDTQYF. In DNA form, the CDR3 reads TGTGCCAGCAGCAATCATCAGCGGAGCACAGATACGCAGTATTTT.